The TCR beta chain under discussion was sequenced for a study of blood T cells in healthy people across ages. Study-wide background: Template switching retrieved approximately one barcoded beta molecule for each two T cells.

As to this clonotype: Its specificity is not known. Just one base apart from a much larger clone, this may be a read error.

Sample-barcoded 5' priming and a J-beta primer mix drove a second PCR of roughly 7 to 11 cycles. A single record per CDR3 protein comes from TCRdb applying MiXCR to the 5' RACE reads. Here the sample spans about 640,000 distinct CDR3 sequences, about 30% being singletons. CDR3 length: 16 amino acids. CDR1 and CDR2 (germline): LGHDT, YNNKEL (reference sequence). Study observations and caveats: In the absence of known donor CMV status, changes in expanded clonotypes were possibly confounded.

The chain employs TRBV3-1 and TRBJ2-7; D may correspond to TRBD1 or TRBD2 (5 bases each). The J call may be wrong; the DNA end is better matched by TRBJ2-5. The sample taken for sequencing was blood. The source is a woman aged 80 or over in good health. CDR3 DNA: TGTGCCAGCAGCCAAGAATCGGAGGCAGGGAAGAAGACCCAGTACTTC. Its translation: CASSQESEAGKKTQYF.